The subject of this entry is one TCR beta chain. What antigen it recognizes has not been identified. No qualities accompany the bases; no much larger clone lies one base away. In Seattle, one collaborating source enrolled patients while the infection was active and tracked those patients longitudinally over the course of disease. Each collaborating institution followed its own protocols to collect whole blood in K2EDTA tubes. For TCRbeta analysis, collaborator samples were shipped as frozen whole blood, as isolated PBMCs, or as DNA extracted from either sample type. This record comes from a study of blood T cell repertoires in COVID-19 (TCRdb year 2020). Turning to the overall study: Samples from collaborators originated in the United States, Italy and Spain and spanned both the acute and convalescent phases of COVID-19. The prospective study material was composed of cDNA or gDNA derived from T cells, B-cell-depleted T cells, or PBMCs. The dataset comprised deeply sampled blood TCRbeta repertoires from subjects exposed to, actively infected with, or recovered from COVID-19. The repertoires were released in a freely available public database intended as a resource for research on the immune response to SARS-CoV-2. Samples were obtained from the ongoing ImmuneRACE study (first 160 participants) and from about 1,300 subjects provided by 6 global collaborators. Nearly every sample came with metadata listing a de-identified subject ID, COVID-19 status, age in years and sex. HLA class I and class II types, where available, came from metadata supplied by the sample provider rather than from assay-based typing. What the work shows at the level of the full study, not this receptor alone: Clinical and demographic metadata were provided uncurated, with the amount varying by source and participant.

The cysteine opens and the phenylalanine closes a CDR3 of 15 amino acids. Of all the DNA, just the CDR3 is kept, 45 bases in frame from base 1. CDR1 and CDR2 were assigned from the germline V gene as SGHRS and YFSETQ. The junction carries 7 bases between V and J, which are trimmed by 0 bases and 1 base respectively. The immunoSEQ Assay, a bias-controlled multiplex PCR, was used to amplify TCRbeta CDR3 regions from genomic DNA. Concerning the study's data processing: Nucleated cell counts per sample were estimated from amplification of reference gene primers within the assay. To quantify the absolute abundance of each unique TCRbeta CDR3 rearrangement, sequence reads were collapsed and filtered. For each sample, productive Simpson clonality was calculated as the square root of Simpson's diversity index across productive rearrangements. The source is immuneACCESS, and TCRdb retained only in-frame sequences with V and J called. Part of the clones is not carried over; for the studies checked, unresolved V genes explain less than half of this, and the remainder is unexplained. V and J calls and clone size are given by that table; D and trimming were obtained from the DNA. The sample table records approximately 270,000 clones; 80% to 85% of these occur just once. The ten largest clones add up to more than 15% of the sample.

The chain is assembled from TRBV5-1 and TRBJ1-4, with the D gene call left open. Input material: peripheral blood. The clonotype was recovered from a person aged 70 to 85 with COVID-19, enrolled during active disease. The CDR3 region: CASSLVGRTNEKLFF. The base sequence is TGCGCCAGCAGCTTGGTTGGTAGAACTAATGAAAAACTGTTTTTT.